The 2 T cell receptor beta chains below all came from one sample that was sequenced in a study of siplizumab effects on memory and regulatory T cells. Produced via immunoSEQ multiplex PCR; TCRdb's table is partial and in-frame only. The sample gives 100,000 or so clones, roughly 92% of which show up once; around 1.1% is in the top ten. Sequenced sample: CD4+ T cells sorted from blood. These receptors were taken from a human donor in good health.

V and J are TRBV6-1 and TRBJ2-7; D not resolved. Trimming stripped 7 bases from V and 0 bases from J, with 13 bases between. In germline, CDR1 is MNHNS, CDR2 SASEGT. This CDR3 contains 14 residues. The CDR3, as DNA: TGTGCCAGCATTCCAAGGTGGGACTCCTACGAGCAGTACTTC. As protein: CASIPRWDSYEQYF.

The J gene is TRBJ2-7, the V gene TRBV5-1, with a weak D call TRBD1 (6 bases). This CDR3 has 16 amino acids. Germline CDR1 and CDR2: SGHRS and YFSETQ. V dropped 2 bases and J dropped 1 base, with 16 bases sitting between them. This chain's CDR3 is CASSFSAGTPSYEQYF. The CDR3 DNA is TGCGCCAGCAGCTTTTCAGCCGGGACACCTTCCTACGAGCAGTACTTC.